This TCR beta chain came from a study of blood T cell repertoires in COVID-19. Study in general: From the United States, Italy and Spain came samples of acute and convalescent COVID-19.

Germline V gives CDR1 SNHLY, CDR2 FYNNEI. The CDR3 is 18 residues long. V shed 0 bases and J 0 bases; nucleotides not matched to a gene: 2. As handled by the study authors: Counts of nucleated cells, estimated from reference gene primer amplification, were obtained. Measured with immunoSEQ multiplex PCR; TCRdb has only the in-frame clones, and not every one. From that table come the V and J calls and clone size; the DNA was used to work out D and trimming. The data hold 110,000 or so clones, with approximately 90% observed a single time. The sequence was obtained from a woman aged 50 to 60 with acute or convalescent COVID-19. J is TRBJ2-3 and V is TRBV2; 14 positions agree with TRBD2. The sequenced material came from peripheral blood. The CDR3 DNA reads TGTGCCAGCAGTGAAGCGGGACTAGCGGGAGCCAGCACAGATACGCAGTATTTT. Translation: CASSEAGLAGASTDTQYF.